These 17 T cell receptor beta chains were all obtained from the same sample, sequenced in a study of T cells in Graves' hyperthyroidism and ophthalmopathy. RNA transcripts gave rise to amplified TCR beta CDR3 regions. The TCR CDR3 first-round RT-PCR relied on the HTBI primer set. TCRdb re-derived calls from the multiplex PCR reads in MiXCR, one entry per CDR3 protein. The data contain roughly 700,000 distinct CDR3 sequences, roughly a sixth of them seen just once; the ten biggest clones take up 15% to 19%. The sample taken for sequencing was blood. These receptors were collected from a man aged 50 to 60 with Graves' hyperthyroidism.

This chain links TRBV28 with TRBJ1-5; weak D call: TRBD1 (6 bases). The CDR3 covers 14 residues. With 6 bases removed from V and 6 bases from J, the gap between germline ends came to 15 bases. Germline V lookup: CDR1 MDHEN, CDR2 SYDVKM. CDR3 sequence (DNA): TGTGCCAGCAGGATTTGGGGGGGCGGTCAGCCCCAGCATTTT. Amino acid sequence: CASRIWGGGQPQHF. The full variable domain, with the rest looked up from reference TRBV28 and TRBJ1-5, is DVKVTQSSRYLVKRTGEKVFLECVQDMDHENMFWYRQDPGLGLRLIYFSYDVKMKEKGDIPEGYSVSREKKERFSLILESASTNQTSMYLCASRIWGGGQPQHFGDGTRLSIL.

This clonotype turned up a few times. V gene TRBV6-1 combines with J gene TRBJ2-5; D is undetermined. The germline gives CDR1 MNHNS, CDR2 SASEGT. V lost 0 bases to trimming and J lost 6 bases, with 5 bases between them. CDR3 length: 12 residues. In DNA, the CDR3 is TGTGCCAGCAGTGAAGCGAGTCAGACCCAGTACTTC. Translating gives CASSEASQTQYF.

The chain links TRBV5-1 to TRBJ2-1; unclear D gene. The ends were cut back, 2 bases at V and 0 bases at J, with 9 bases in the middle. The CDR3 contains 15 residues. The V gene's germline CDR1 is SGHRS and CDR2 YFSETQ. This CDR3 is CASSLTSSSYNEQFF. As DNA, the CDR3 is TGCGCCAGCAGCTTAACCTCAAGCTCCTACAATGAGCAGTTCTTC.

At least ten counts were recorded for this clonotype. The rearrangement uses TRBV6-1 and TRBJ1-6; 7 bases fit TRBD1. V dropped 5 bases and J dropped 0; count of bases not matched to a gene: 7. CDR3 length: 17 residues. Germline V gives CDR1 MNHNS, CDR2 SASEGT. CDR3 DNA sequence: TGTGCCAGCAGTTCGCCGGGACAGAGCTCCTATAATTCACCCCTCCACTTT. This sequence encodes CASSSPGQSSYNSPLHF.

The chain employs TRBV7-9 and TRBJ2-1; TRBD1 is a possible D gene (6 bases). The V gene lost 7 bases and the J gene lost 2 bases, with 15 bases spanning the gap. The germline gives CDR1 SEHNR, CDR2 FQNEAQ (reference sequence). The CDR3 extends over 15 amino acids. CDR3 protein: CASKATGNPYNEQFF. CDR3 DNA: TGTGCCAGCAAGGCAACAGGGAACCCCTACAATGAGCAGTTCTTC.

The V gene is TRBV30, the J gene TRBJ2-5, with 9 bases identical to TRBD1. Germline CDR1 and CDR2: GTSNPN and SVGIG (reference sequence). The V and J ends lost 1 base and 4 bases, in that order; junction bases with no gene match: 1. The CDR3 sequence is 13 residues long. In DNA form, the CDR3 reads TGTGCCTGGAGTGAGGGACAGGGAGAGACCCAGTACTTC. Translation: CAWSEGQGETQYF.

This clonotype was counted ten times or more. This sequence joins TRBV12-3 or TRBV12-4 and TRBJ2-1; 10 bases line up with TRBD2. The CDR3 is made up of 14 amino acids. The J segment lost 5 bases and the V segment lost 7 bases, leaving 5 bases of the junction unmatched. Here the CDR3 DNA reads TGTGCCAGCACTCCGGGACTAGCGAACAATGAGCAGTTCTTC. Encoded protein: CASTPGLANNEQFF.

This clonotype has a handful of counts. Being one base from a much bigger clone, this may be a read error. The V and J genes are TRBV2 and TRBJ2-1; TRBD2 might be the D (5 bases). From germline, CDR1 is SNHLY and CDR2 FYNNEI. The CDR3 extends over 15 amino acids. CDR3 bases: TGTGCCGGCAGTGATGCTAGCTGGAACTACAATGAGCAGTTCTTC. This translates into CAGSDASWNYNEQFF.

This clonotype was counted a few times. The chain employs TRBV14 and TRBJ2-7; possible D gene TRBD2, 5 bases. Trimming left V 1 base short and J 7 bases short, with 29 bases between. This CDR3 is 19 amino acids long. CDR1 is SGHDN and CDR2 is FVKESK in the germline V gene. This CDR3 reads CASSQGMVFGRAGRGEQYF. The CDR3 DNA follows: TGTGCCAGCAGCCAAGGCATGGTTTTCGGTCGGGCAGGTCGAGGGGAGCAGTACTTC.

The table lists this clonotype with many counts. The chain couples TRBV20-1 to TRBJ2-3; D is unresolved. The CDR3 is made up of 15 amino acids. V was shortened by 0 bases and J by 2 bases, with 12 bases between the two germline ends. Per the germline V gene, CDR1 is DFQATT and CDR2 is SNEGSKA (reference sequence). The CDR3 sequence is CSARDPGVLTDTQYF. The CDR3 DNA follows: TGCAGTGCTAGAGATCCGGGCGTCCTCACAGATACGCAGTATTTT.

A word on this clonotype: A much larger clone differs by one base, so this may be a read error. The chain joins TRBV5-1 to TRBJ2-3; no firm D call. The DNA end is more similar to TRBJ1-5, so the J call may be wrong. The CDR3 spans 17 residues. Germline-derived CDR1 and CDR2 are SGHRS and YFSETQ. The CDR3 loop is CASSRTPSGSISDTQHF. The DNA of the CDR3 is TGCGCCAGCAGCCGGACCCCTAGCGGGAGTATCTCAGATACGCAGCATTTT.

This clonotype was detected a few times. V usage is TRBV7-6 and J usage is TRBJ2-6; 7 nucleotides align to TRBD2. Looked up from germline, CDR1 is SGHVS and CDR2 is FNYEAQ. The CDR3 contains 16 residues. V shed 5 bases, J shed 3 bases, and the junction held 7 bases outside the gene matches. The CDR3 region is CASSGSWEGGANVLTF. CDR3 DNA sequence: TGTGCCAGCAGCGGTAGTTGGGAGGGTGGGGCCAACGTCCTGACTTTC.

The chain employs TRBV6-1 and TRBJ2-1; D is ambiguous. Per germline, CDR1 MNHNS and CDR2 SASEGT. CDR3 length equals 14 residues. V was pared by 7 bases and J by 7 bases, with 17 bases between. The CDR3 DNA follows: TGTGCCAGCATCTTCGAAATGGCCAGAAATGAGCAGTTCTTC. Residues: CASIFEMARNEQFF.

The chain employs TRBV3-1 and TRBJ2-7, with D uncertain. Trimming took off 0 bases at V and 4 bases at J, with 13 bases between the two ends. The CDR3 length is 15 residues. CDR1 is LGHDT, CDR2 YNNKEL, per germline (reference sequence). CDR3 bases: TGTGCCAGCAGCCAAGATATGTCGGAGAATTACGAGCAGTACTTC. It yields the protein CASSQDMSENYEQYF.

The rearrangement links TRBV30 to TRBJ2-1; maybe TRBD2 (6 bases). Deletions cut 5 bases from V and 9 bases from J, with 20 bases between. The CDR3 sequence is 14 residues long. Germline V gene lookup returns CDR1 GTSNPN and CDR2 SVGIG (reference sequence). CDR3: CAWGPGTRTTEQFF. The CDR3, as DNA: TGTGCCTGGGGCCCCGGGACTCGTACAACTGAGCAGTTCTTC. Supplemented by reference TRBV30 and TRBJ2-1, the full variable domain reads SQTIHQWPATLVQPVGSPLSLECTVEGTSNPNLYWYRQAAGRGLQLLFYSVGIGQISSEVPQNLSASRPQDRQFILSSKKLLLSDSGFYLCAWGPGTRTTEQFFGPGTRLTVL.

This clonotype was detected ten times or more. V and J are TRBV29-1 and TRBJ2-1; 9 positions agree with TRBD1. V lost 4 bases and J lost 10; bases outside the gene matches: 11. This CDR3 contains 14 residues. The germline V gene encodes CDR1 SQVTM and CDR2 ANQGSEA. This CDR3 reads CSVAGTGNGGEQFF. In DNA form, the CDR3 reads TGCAGCGTTGCTGGGACAGGGAATGGTGGGGAGCAGTTCTTC.

This clonotype was observed many times. The chain couples TRBV29-1 to TRBJ2-1; a possible D gene is TRBD2 (5 bases). This CDR3 comprises 14 residues. Trimming cost V 3 bases and J 7 bases, with 16 bases left between them. Germline CDR1 SQVTM, CDR2 ANQGSEA. This chain's CDR3 is CSVEGSGVGNEQFF. The CDR3 region has the DNA TGCAGCGTTGAGGGGAGTGGGGTAGGGAATGAGCAGTTCTTC.